This T cell receptor (beta chain) was recovered during a study of cytomegalovirus exposure and HLA in healthy donors. Study results and caveats: Specificity of three CMV-associated chains for CMV antigens was verified in vitro.

The germline V gene has CDR1 SGHRS and CDR2 YFSETQ. Trimming removed 5 bases at V and 0 bases at J, with 6 bases between. The CDR3 consists of 14 residues. To note about this clone: Its antigen is currently unknown.

The PCR was carried out with 60 Vbeta primers and 13 Jbeta primers. Data came from immunoSEQ multiplex PCR; TCRdb stores just in-frame clones and leaves some out. The sample includes 90,000 to 140,000 clones, roughly three quarters of them seen just once. This rearrangement joins TRBV5-1 to TRBJ2-6; no definite D call. The TCR was taken from a male donor in good health and CMV-seronegative. The sequenced sample consisted of PBMCs. The CDR3 DNA reads as TGCGCCAGCAGGGCGGTCTCTGGGGCCAACGTCCTGACTTTC. Protein product: CASRAVSGANVLTF.